The TCR beta chain under discussion was sequenced for a study of T cells in narcolepsy. As for the study in general: Healthy controls were enrolled alongside patients with narcolepsy type 1 or type 2. General study findings and limits: No autoreactive T cell clone sequences appeared in some memory CD4+ repertoires.

Regarding this clone: What it binds is not known.

CDR3 length: 10 residues. The V gene's germline CDR1 is LNHDA and CDR2 SQIVND (reference sequence). Sequencing used immunoSEQ multiplex PCR; TCRdb keeps in-frame clones, though not all of them. The sample lists roughly 30,000 clones; more than 75% were seen once. The V call is TRBV19, the J call TRBJ1-5, with TRBD1 as a possible D gene (5 bases). The sequence was collected from a human donor in good health. The specimen sequenced was memory (CD45RA-) CD4+ T cells from blood. The CDR3 region is CAVGPQPQHF. The CDR3 region has the DNA TGTGCAGTGGGGCCTCAGCCCCAGCATTTT.